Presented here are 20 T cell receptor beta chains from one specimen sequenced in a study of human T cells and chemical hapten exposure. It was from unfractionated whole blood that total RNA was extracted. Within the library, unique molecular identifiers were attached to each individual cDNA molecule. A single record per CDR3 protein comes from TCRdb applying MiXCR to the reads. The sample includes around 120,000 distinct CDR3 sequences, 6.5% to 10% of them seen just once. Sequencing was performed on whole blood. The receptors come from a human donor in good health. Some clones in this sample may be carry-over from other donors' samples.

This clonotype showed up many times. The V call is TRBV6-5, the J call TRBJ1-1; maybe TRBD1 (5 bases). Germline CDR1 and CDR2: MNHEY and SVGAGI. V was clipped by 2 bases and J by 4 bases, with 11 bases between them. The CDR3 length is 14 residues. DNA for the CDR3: TGTGCCAGCAGTTACGCAGGGAGGGGCACTGAAGCTTTCTTT. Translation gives CASSYAGRGTEAFF.

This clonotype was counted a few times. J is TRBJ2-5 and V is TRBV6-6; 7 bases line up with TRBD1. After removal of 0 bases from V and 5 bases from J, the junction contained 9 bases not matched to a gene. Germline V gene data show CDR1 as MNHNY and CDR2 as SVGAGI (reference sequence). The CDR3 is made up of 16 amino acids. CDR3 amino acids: CASSYSLTGSPETQYF. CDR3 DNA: TGTGCCAGCAGTTACTCGTTGACAGGGTCGCCCGAGACCCAGTACTTC.

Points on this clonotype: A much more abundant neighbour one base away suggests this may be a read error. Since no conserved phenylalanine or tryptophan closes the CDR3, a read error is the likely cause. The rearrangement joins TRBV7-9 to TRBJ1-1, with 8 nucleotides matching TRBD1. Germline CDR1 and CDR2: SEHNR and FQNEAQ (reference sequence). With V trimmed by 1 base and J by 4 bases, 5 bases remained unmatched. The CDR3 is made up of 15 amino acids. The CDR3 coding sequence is TGTGCCAGCAGCTTAGGTACCGGGACAGGCACTGAAGCTTTCTCT. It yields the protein CASSLGTGTGTEAFS.

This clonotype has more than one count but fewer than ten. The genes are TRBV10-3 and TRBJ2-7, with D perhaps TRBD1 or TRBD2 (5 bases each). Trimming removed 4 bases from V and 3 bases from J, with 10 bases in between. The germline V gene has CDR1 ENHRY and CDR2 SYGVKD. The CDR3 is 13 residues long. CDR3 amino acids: CAISGGTVYEQYF. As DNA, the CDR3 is TGTGCCATCAGTGGAGGGACGGTCTACGAGCAGTACTTC.

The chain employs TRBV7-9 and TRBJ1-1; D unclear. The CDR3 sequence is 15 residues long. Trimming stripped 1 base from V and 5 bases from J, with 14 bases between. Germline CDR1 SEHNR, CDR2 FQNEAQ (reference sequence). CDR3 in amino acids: CASSLVGRWGTEAFF. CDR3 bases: TGTGCCAGCAGCTTAGTGGGTCGGTGGGGTACTGAAGCTTTCTTT.

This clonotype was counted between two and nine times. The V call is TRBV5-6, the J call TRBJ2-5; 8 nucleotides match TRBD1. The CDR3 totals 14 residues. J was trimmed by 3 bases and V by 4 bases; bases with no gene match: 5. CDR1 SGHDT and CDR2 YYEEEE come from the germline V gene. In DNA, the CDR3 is TGTGCCAGCAGCGTGGACAGGGCGGAAGAGACCCAGTACTTC. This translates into CASSVDRAEETQYF.

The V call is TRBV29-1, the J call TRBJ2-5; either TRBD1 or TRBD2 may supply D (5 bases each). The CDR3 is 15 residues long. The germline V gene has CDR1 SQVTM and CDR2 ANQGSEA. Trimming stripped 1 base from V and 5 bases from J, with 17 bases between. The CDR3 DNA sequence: TGCAGCGTTGAAGGGGCGAGGGACCCTGCGGAGACCCAGTACTTC. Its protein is CSVEGARDPAETQYF. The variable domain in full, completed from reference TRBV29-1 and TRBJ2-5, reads SAVISQKPSRDICQRGTSLTIQCQVDSQVTMMFWYRQQPGQSLTLIATANQGSEATYESGFVIDKFPISRPNLTFSTLTVSNMSPEDSSIYLCSVEGARDPAETQYFGPGTRLLVL.

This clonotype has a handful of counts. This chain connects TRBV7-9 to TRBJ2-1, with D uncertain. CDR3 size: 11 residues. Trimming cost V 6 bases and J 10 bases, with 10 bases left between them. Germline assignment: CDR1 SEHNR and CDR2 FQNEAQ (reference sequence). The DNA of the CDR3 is TGTGCCAGCAGTCGCGCATACGAGCAGTTCTTC. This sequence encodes CASSRAYEQFF.

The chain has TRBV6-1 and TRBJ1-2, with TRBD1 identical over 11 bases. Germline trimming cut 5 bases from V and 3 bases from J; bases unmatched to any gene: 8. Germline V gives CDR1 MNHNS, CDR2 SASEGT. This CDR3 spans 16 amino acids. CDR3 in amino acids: CASSNPGQGAYYGYTF. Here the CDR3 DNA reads TGTGCCAGCAGTAACCCCGGACAGGGGGCTTACTATGGCTACACCTTC.

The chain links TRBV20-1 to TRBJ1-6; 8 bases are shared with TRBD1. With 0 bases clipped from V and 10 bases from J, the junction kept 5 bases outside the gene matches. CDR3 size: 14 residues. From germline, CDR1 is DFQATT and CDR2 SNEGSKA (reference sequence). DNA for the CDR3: TGCAGTGCTAGAGAAGGGACAGGAATATCACCCCTCCACTTT. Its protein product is CSAREGTGISPLHF.

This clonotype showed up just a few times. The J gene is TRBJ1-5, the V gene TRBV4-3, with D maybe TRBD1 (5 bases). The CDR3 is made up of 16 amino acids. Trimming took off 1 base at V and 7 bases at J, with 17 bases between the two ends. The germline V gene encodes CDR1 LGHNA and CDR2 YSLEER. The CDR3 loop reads CASSQGDSRPWQPQHF. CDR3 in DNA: TGCGCCAGCAGCCAAGGGGACTCCCGACCCTGGCAGCCCCAGCATTTT.

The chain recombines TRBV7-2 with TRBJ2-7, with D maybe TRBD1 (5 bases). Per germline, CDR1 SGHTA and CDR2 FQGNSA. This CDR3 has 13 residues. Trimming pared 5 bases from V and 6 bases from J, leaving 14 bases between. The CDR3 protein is CASSTRPRGEQYF. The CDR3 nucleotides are TGTGCCAGCAGCACCCGTCCTAGGGGCGAGCAGTACTTC.

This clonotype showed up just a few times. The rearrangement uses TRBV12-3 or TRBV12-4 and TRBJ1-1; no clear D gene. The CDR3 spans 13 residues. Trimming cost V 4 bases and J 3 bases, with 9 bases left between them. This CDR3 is CASSSQVDTEAFF. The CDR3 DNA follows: TGTGCCAGCAGTTCGCAGGTGGACACTGAAGCTTTCTTT.

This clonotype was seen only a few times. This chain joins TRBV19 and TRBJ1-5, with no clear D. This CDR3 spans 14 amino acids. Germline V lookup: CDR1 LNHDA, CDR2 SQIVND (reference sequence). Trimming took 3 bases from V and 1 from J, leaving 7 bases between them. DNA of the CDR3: TGTGCCAGTAGTATTGGCAGCAGCAATCAGCCCCAGCATTTT. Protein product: CASSIGSSNQPQHF.

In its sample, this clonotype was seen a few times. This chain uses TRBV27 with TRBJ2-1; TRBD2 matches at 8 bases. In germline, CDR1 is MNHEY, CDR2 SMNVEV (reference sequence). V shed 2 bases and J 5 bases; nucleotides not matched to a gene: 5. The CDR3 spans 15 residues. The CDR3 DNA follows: TGTGCCAGCAGTTTAGGGTTTAGCGGGGACAATGAGCAGTTCTTC. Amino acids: CASSLGFSGDNEQFF.

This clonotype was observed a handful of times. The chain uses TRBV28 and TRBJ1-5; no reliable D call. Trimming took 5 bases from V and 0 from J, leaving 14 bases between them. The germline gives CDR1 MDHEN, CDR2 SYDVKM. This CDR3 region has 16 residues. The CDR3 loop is CASSTGRYYSNQPQHF. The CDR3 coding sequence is TGTGCCAGCAGTACCGGACGGTACTATAGCAATCAGCCCCAGCATTTT. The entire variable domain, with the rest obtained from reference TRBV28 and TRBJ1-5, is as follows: DVKVTQSSRYLVKRTGEKVFLECVQDMDHENMFWYRQDPGLGLRLIYFSYDVKMKEKGDIPEGYSVSREKKERFSLILESASTNQTSMYLCASSTGRYYSNQPQHFGDGTRLSIL.

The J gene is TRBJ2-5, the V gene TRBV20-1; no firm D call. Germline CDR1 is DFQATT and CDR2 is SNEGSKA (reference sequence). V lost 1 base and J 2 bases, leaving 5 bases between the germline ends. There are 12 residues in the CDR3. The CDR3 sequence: CSARGQQETQYF. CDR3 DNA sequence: TGCAGTGCTAGAGGGCAGCAAGAGACCCAGTACTTC.

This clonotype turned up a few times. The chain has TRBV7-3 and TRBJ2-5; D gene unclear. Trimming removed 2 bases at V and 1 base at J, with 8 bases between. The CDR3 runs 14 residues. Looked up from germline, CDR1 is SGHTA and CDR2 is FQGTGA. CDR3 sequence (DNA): TGTGCCAGCAGCTTAGACGGACCCCAAGAGACCCAGTACTTC. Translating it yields CASSLDGPQETQYF.

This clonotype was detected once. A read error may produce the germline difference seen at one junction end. The CDR3 bases are TGTGCCAGCAGCCGACTTGGGACTAGCGGGAGTGGGTGGGAGAACCAGTACTTC. Its protein product is CASSRLGTSGSGWENQYF. V is TRBV11-2 and J is TRBJ2-5, with 14 bases fitting TRBD2. CDR3 length: 18 residues. Germline loops: CDR1 SGHAT, CDR2 FQNNGV.

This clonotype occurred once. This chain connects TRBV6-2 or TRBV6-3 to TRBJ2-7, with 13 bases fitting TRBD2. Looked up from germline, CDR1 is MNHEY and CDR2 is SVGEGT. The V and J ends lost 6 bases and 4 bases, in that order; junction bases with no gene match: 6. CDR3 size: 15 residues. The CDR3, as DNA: TGTGCCAGCAGCGGGACTAGCGGGGCACCATACGAGCAGTACTTC. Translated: CASSGTSGAPYEQYF.